A single sample is the source of the 26 T cell receptor beta chains below, sequenced in a study of vaccination and CD4 T cells after COVID-19. Antigen specificity for these receptors is unknown. The Oncomine TCR Beta short-read assay was applied to DNA of cultured CD4+ T cells. TCRdb used MiXCR to reprocess the PCR reads, holding one entry per CDR3 protein. The table includes approximately 22,000 distinct CDR3 sequences, around 60% detected once. As for treatment: roughly 10-day PBMC culture with coronavirus spike peptide pools or control peptides (ViraFEST assay). The specimen was CD4+ T cells from blood, cultured in vitro, collected after SARS-CoV-2 vaccination. These receptor sequences come from a human donor who received a COVID-19 vaccine.

There are a few counts of this clonotype. The chain combines TRBV20-1 with TRBJ1-1; 7 positions agree with TRBD1. This CDR3 contains 15 residues. The V gene's germline CDR1 is DFQATT and CDR2 SNEGSKA (reference sequence). J gave up 7 bases and V 4 bases, and 15 bases lay outside the gene matches. The CDR3 here is CSAMHRGQGPYEAFF. Written as DNA, the CDR3 is TGCAGTGCTATGCACAGGGGTCAGGGGCCCTATGAAGCTTTCTTT.

V is TRBV20-1 and J is TRBJ1-5; tentatively, D is TRBD1 (5 bases). V lost 0 bases and J lost 1, with 10 bases in between. The CDR3 spans 15 residues. Germline V gene sequence: CDR1 DFQATT, CDR2 SNEGSKA (reference sequence). The chain's CDR3 is CSARDMGVSNQPQHF. CDR3 DNA: TGCAGTGCTAGAGATATGGGGGTAAGCAATCAGCCCCAGCATTTT.

This chain connects TRBV20-1 to TRBJ2-5; D unclear. V lost 2 bases and J lost 4, with 17 bases in between. There are 15 residues in the CDR3. Germline CDR1 and CDR2: DFQATT and SNEGSKA (reference sequence). DNA for the CDR3: TGCAGTGCTAGAAGCTTCGCGTCTAGTGGAGAGACCCAGTACTTC. This codes for CSARSFASSGETQYF.

This clonotype was counted a single time. The chain is built from TRBV2 and TRBJ2-5; no reliable D call. Trimming left V 5 bases short and J 0 bases short, with 7 bases between. Germline loops: CDR1 SNHLY, CDR2 FYNNEI. The CDR3 totals 13 residues. In DNA, the CDR3 is TGTGCCAGCAGTTACTATAACCAAGAGACCCAGTACTTC. Its protein is CASSYYNQETQYF.

The chain uses TRBV6-1 and TRBJ1-2, with 7 bases that match TRBD1. The CDR3 consists of 14 residues. The V and J ends lost 6 bases and 6 bases, in that order; junction bases with no gene match: 10. Germline CDR1 is MNHNS and CDR2 is SASEGT. CDR3 coding DNA: TGTGCCAGCAGGGCTACGGACAGGTCTAATGGCTACACCTTC. The encoded protein is CASRATDRSNGYTF.

With respect to this clonotype: The limits of the CDR3 on the DNA are not certain, so only TCRdb's listed CDR3 is given. The chain carries TRBV7-5 and TRBJ1-5; the table assigns TRBD1, which was not confirmed against the DNA. TRBV7-5 is noted as a pseudogene. From its first to its last residue, the CDR3 has 15 amino acids. The CDR3 spells CISVPQTGVYQPQHF.

The chain employs TRBV20-1 and TRBJ2-3; no clear D. Germline values: CDR1 DFQATT, CDR2 SNEGSKA (reference sequence). V lost 1 base and J 7 bases, leaving 12 bases between the germline ends. CDR3 length equals 13 residues. The CDR3 spells CSARVASANTQYF. As DNA, the CDR3 is TGCAGTGCTAGAGTGGCTAGTGCGAATACGCAGTATTTT.

The chain combines TRBV6-1 with TRBJ1-1; possibly TRBD1 for D (5 bases). CDR3 length equals 15 residues. V dropped 6 bases and J dropped 4 bases, with 18 bases sitting between them. Germline V gene sequence: CDR1 MNHNS, CDR2 SASEGT. The CDR3 region has the DNA TGTGCCAGCAGCCTCCAGCAGGGATTCGGCACTGAAGCTTTCTTT. Residues: CASSLQQGFGTEAFF.

This clonotype was counted a few times. The chain uses TRBV27 and TRBJ1-2; possible D gene TRBD1, 6 bases. The germline V and J ends were trimmed by 5 bases and 8 bases, with 30 bases remaining between them. Germline V gene data show CDR1 as MNHEY and CDR2 as SMNVEV (reference sequence). The CDR3 contains 18 residues. CDR3 in amino acids: CASSLKSFGGATVKGYTF. For the CDR3, the DNA is TGTGCCAGCAGTCTTAAGAGCTTCGGGGGCGCAACAGTAAAAGGCTACACCTTC.

This clonotype was seen once. This rearrangement joins TRBV19 to TRBJ2-4, with no clear D. Germline CDR1 reads LNHDA; CDR2 reads SQIVND (reference sequence). The CDR3 totals 13 residues. V was pared by 5 bases and J by 0 bases, with 5 bases between. The CDR3 loop reads CASSRSAKNIQYF. The CDR3 bases are TGTGCCAGTAGTCGGTCAGCCAAAAACATTCAGTACTTC.

The chain uses TRBV20-1 and TRBJ2-3; D gene ambiguous. Germline V lookup: CDR1 DFQATT, CDR2 SNEGSKA (reference sequence). CDR3 length: 15 residues. With 4 bases removed from V and 2 bases from J, the gap between germline ends came to 16 bases. As DNA, the CDR3 is TGCAGTGCTACAAACACCCCTAAGGCCACAGATACGCAGTATTTT. Translated, it gives CSATNTPKATDTQYF.

The V and J genes are TRBV25-1 and TRBJ2-3, with 8 bases aligning to TRBD2. Germline assignment: CDR1 MGHDK and CDR2 SYGVNS. This CDR3 has 14 amino acids. V was pared by 8 bases and J by 4 bases, with 8 bases of the junction left unmatched. The CDR3 DNA reads as TGTGCCAGCCAGCGGGGGTGGGAGTCAGATACGCAGTATTTT. Translated, it gives CASQRGWESDTQYF. Looking up the rest from reference TRBV25-1 and TRBJ2-3 gives the full variable domain: EADIYQTPRYLVIGTGKKITLECSQTMGHDKMYWYQQDPGMELHLIHYSYGVNSTEKGDLSSESTVSRIRTEHFPLTLESARPSHTSQYLCASQRGWESDTQYFGPGTRLTVL.

The genes are TRBV6-1 and TRBJ1-1, with TRBD1 matching 11 bases. The CDR3 contains 15 residues. Germline trimming cut 3 bases from V and 6 bases from J; bases unmatched to any gene: 6. Germline V gives CDR1 MNHNS, CDR2 SASEGT. This CDR3 reads CASSDPGQGESEAFF. CDR3 nucleotides: TGTGCCAGCAGTGACCCGGGACAGGGGGAGTCTGAAGCTTTCTTT.

CDR3 DNA sequence: TGCGCCAGCAGCATCGGACAGGGAGGTTCCACTGAAGCTTTCTTT. It encodes CASSIGQGGSTEAFF. The chain couples TRBV5-1 to TRBJ1-1; 8 bases align to TRBD1. The germline gives CDR1 SGHRS, CDR2 YFSETQ. Unmatched junction bases numbered 9, after V lost 4 bases and J lost 4 bases. The length of the CDR3 is 15 residues.

In this sample, this clonotype turned up a few times. The rearrangement uses TRBV2 and TRBJ2-5; either TRBD1 or TRBD2 may fit D (5 bases each). CDR1 and CDR2 (germline): SNHLY, FYNNEI. The length of the CDR3 is 14 residues. V lost 3 bases to trimming and J lost 4 bases, with 12 bases between them. The CDR3 sequence: CASSDSRGPETQYF. Written as DNA, the CDR3 is TGTGCCAGCAGTGATTCGAGGGGTCCAGAGACCCAGTACTTC.

The chain carries TRBV6-5 and TRBJ2-5; 9 bases map to TRBD1. Trimming took 0 bases from V and 2 from J; bases not matched to a gene: 4. The germline V gene encodes CDR1 MNHEY and CDR2 SVGAGI. The CDR3 is 16 amino acids. The CDR3 nucleotides are TGTGCCAGCAGTTACTCTTCCGGGACAGGGCAAGAGACCCAGTACTTC. Protein product: CASSYSSGTGQETQYF.

CDR3 nucleotide sequence: TGTGCCAGCAGTTACCGGGACTCTGAAAGGGAGACCCAGTACTTC. This gives the protein CASSYRDSERETQYF. This chain links TRBV11-3 with TRBJ2-5; a weak D match, TRBD2 (6 bases). Germline CDR1 is SGHNT and CDR2 is YENEEA. Trimming removed 6 bases from V and 5 bases from J, with 19 bases in between. There are 15 residues in the CDR3.

The V call is TRBV2, the J call TRBJ1-1; 8 nucleotides line up with TRBD1. Germline assignment: CDR1 SNHLY and CDR2 FYNNEI. CDR3 size: 15 residues. The V and J ends lost 6 bases and 1 base, in that order; junction bases with no gene match: 7. CDR3 sequence: CASRLDGQGNTEAFF. For the CDR3, the DNA is TGTGCCAGCAGGCTGGATGGACAGGGGAACACTGAAGCTTTCTTT.

This clonotype occurred a few times. This chain connects TRBV20-1 to TRBJ2-3; D uncertain. Trimming removed 6 bases at V and 2 bases at J, with 21 bases between. The CDR3 runs to 16 residues. Germline CDR1 is DFQATT and CDR2 is SNEGSKA (reference sequence). CDR3 sequence (DNA): TGCAGTGCCAAGCCGAGATATTGGCAGAACACAGATACGCAGTATTTT. Protein sequence: CSAKPRYWQNTDTQYF.

The V call is TRBV20-1, the J call TRBJ2-7; 9 bases match TRBD1. The CDR3 runs to 13 residues. Looked up from germline, CDR1 is DFQATT and CDR2 is SNEGSKA (reference sequence). V shed 5 bases, J shed 3 bases, and the junction held 5 bases outside the gene matches. The CDR3 region is CSAGPGQGYEQYF. The DNA of the CDR3 is TGCAGTGCTGGACCGGGACAGGGCTACGAGCAGTACTTC.

The J gene is TRBJ1-5, the V gene TRBV5-1; D is ambiguous. Trimming left V 4 bases short and J 3 bases short, with 11 bases between. CDR1 and CDR2 (germline): SGHRS, YFSETQ. The CDR3 is made up of 14 amino acids. CDR3 nucleotide sequence: TGCGCCAGCAGCGACGGGTCATACAATCAGCCCCAGCATTTT. Protein sequence: CASSDGSYNQPQHF.

This clonotype turned up a few times. This chain joins TRBV7-3 and TRBJ2-5; 7 nucleotides agree with TRBD1. This CDR3 comprises 14 residues. J lost 5 bases, V lost 0 bases, and 3 bases had no gene match. The germline CDR1 and CDR2 sequences are SGHTA and FQGTGA. The CDR3 bases are TGTGCCAGCAGCTTAACAGGGGGCCAGGAGACCCAGTACTTC. It translates to CASSLTGGQETQYF.

This chain links TRBV7-9 with TRBJ2-7; perhaps D is TRBD1 or TRBD2 (5 bases each). The germline V gene encodes CDR1 SEHNR and CDR2 FQNEAQ (reference sequence). CDR3 length equals 17 residues. V lost 1 base and J lost 0, with 16 bases in between. CDR3 residues: CASSLGWDRRSSYEQYF. The CDR3 DNA reads TGTGCCAGCAGCTTAGGGTGGGACCGCCGGAGCTCCTACGAGCAGTACTTC.

CDR3 protein: CATSSLAMRNTGELFF. CDR3 in DNA: TGTGCCACCAGCAGCCTGGCGATGCGAAACACCGGGGAGCTGTTTTTT. This chain joins TRBV15 and TRBJ2-2; D ambiguous. The CDR3 runs to 16 residues. The V gene lost 3 bases and the J gene lost 2 bases, with 13 bases spanning the gap. Germline-derived CDR1 and CDR2 are LNHNV and YYDKDF (reference sequence).

This chain joins TRBV7-8 and TRBJ2-2, with TRBD1 matching over 8 bases. J was trimmed by 5 bases and V by 5 bases; bases with no gene match: 7. The length of the CDR3 is 15 residues. Germline V lookup: CDR1 SGHVS, CDR2 FQNEAQ. This chain's CDR3 is CASSPKTGETGELFF. CDR3 bases: TGTGCCAGCAGCCCTAAGACAGGGGAAACCGGGGAGCTGTTTTTT.

The CDR3 DNA reads as TGTGCCAGCAGCAGGGGGCCTTTCTCTGGGGCCAACGTCCTGACTTTC. Protein: CASSRGPFSGANVLTF. The chain combines TRBV7-8 with TRBJ2-6; 7 bases agree with TRBD1. Germline V lookup: CDR1 SGHVS, CDR2 FQNEAQ. V trimming: 5 bases; J trimming: 0 bases; junction bases outside the gene matches: 4. The CDR3 length is 16 residues.